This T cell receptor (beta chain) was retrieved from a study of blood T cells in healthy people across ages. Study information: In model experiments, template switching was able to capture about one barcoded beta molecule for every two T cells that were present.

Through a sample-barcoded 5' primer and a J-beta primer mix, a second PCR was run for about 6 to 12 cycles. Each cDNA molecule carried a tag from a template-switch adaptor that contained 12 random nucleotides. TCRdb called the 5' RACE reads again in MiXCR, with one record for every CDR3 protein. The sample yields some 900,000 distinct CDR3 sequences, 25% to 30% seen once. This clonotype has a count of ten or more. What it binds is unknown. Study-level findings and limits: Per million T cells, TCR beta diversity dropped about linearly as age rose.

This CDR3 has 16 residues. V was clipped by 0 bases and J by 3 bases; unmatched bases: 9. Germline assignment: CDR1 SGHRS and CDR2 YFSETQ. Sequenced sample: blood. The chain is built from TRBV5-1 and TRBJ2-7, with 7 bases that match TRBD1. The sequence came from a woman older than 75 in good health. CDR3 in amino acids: CASSLEVLAGGYEQYF. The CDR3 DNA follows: TGCGCCAGCAGCTTGGAGGTCTTGGCAGGGGGCTACGAGCAGTACTTC.